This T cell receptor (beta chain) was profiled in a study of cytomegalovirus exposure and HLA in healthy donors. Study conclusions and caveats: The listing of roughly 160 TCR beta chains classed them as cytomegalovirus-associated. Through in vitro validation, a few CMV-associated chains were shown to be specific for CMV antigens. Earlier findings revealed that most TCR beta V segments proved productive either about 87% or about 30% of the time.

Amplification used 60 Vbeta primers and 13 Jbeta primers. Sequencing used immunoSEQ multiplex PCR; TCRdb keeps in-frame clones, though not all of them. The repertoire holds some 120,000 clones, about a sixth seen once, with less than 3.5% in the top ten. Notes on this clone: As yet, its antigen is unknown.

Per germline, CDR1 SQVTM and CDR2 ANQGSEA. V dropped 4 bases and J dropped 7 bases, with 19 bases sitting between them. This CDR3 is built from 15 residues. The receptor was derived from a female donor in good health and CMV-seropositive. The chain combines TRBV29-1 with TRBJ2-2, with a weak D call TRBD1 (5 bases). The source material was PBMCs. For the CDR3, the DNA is TGCAGCGTTGGTAGGGCAGGGTCGTTTATCGGGGAGCTGTTTTTT. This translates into CSVGRAGSFIGELFF.